These T cell receptor beta chains were read from a single sample in a study of control samples from healthy donors and cancer patients. Profiled with immunoSEQ multiplex PCR; TCRdb holds only in-frame clones, not every one. This sample yields just over 150,000 clones, of which over 85% are seen a single time; about 8.5% belongs to the top ten. The sequencing input was blood. The receptors were sampled from a woman aged 40 to 50 in good health. CDR3s include the opening cysteine and the closing phenylalanine or tryptophan. Fields, in order: clone size, J gene, V gene, D gene, CDR3 protein, CDR3 DNA. A D gene is named only where the DNA matches it firmly. Clone size is stated in some rows and not others, as once, few, many or a class when expanded.

size: .
J: TRBJ2-1
V: TRBV18
D: .
CDR3: CASSGGASFSEQFF
DNA: TGTGCCAGCTCGGGGGGTGCCTCTTTCAGTGAGCAGTTCTTC

size: .
J: TRBJ1-6
V: TRBV4-2
D: TRBD1
CDR3: CASSPGTVNSPLHF
DNA: TGTGCCAGCAGCCCCGGGACAGTGAATTCACCCCTCCACTTT

size: .
J: TRBJ2-3
V: TRBV10-3
D: .
CDR3: CAISESIVDTQYF
DNA: TGTGCCATCAGTGAGTCGATTGTAGATACGCAGTATTTT

size: .
J: TRBJ1-1
V: TRBV6-6
D: TRBD1
CDR3: CASRQGRNTEAFF
DNA: TGTGCCAGCAGACAGGGGCGGAACACTGAAGCTTTCTTT

size: .
J: TRBJ1-5
V: TRBV6-5
D: .
CDR3: CASSYSGDQPQHF
DNA: TGTGCCAGCAGTTACTCCGGGGATCAGCCCCAGCATTTT

size: .
J: TRBJ2-7
V: TRBV12-5
D: .
CDR3: CASGAGTGTYEQYF
DNA: TGTGCTAGTGGTGCCGGGACGGGGACCTACGAGCAGTACTTC

size: few
J: TRBJ1-4
V: TRBV4-2
D: .
CDR3: CASSQDRGTGNEKLFF
DNA: TGTGCCAGCAGCCAAGACAGGGGAACGGGTAATGAAAAACTGTTTTTT

size: .
J: TRBJ2-1
V: TRBV21-1
D: .
CDR3: CASSKRTGSPRANEQFF
DNA: TGTGCCAGCAGCAAAAGGACAGGTTCCCCGAGGGCCAATGAGCAGTTCTTC

size: .
J: TRBJ2-1
V: TRBV4-1
D: .
CDR3: CASSQQYNEQFF
DNA: TGCGCCAGCAGCCAACAATACAATGAGCAGTTCTTC

size: .
J: TRBJ2-7
V: TRBV9
D: TRBD2
CDR3: CASSPRTSVEQYF
DNA: TGTGCCAGCAGCCCCAGGACTAGTGTGGAGCAGTACTTC

size: .
J: TRBJ1-4
V: TRBV15
D: TRBD1
CDR3: CATSTRQGNPTNEKLFF
DNA: TGTGCCACCAGCACCAGACAGGGTAATCCAACTAATGAAAAACTGTTTTTT

size: .
J: TRBJ2-2
V: TRBV5-6
D: .
CDR3: CASSIDRTGELFF
DNA: TGTGCCAGCAGCATTGACAGAACCGGGGAGCTGTTTTTT

size: .
J: TRBJ2-1
V: TRBV12-5
D: .
CDR3: CASGFQADEQFF
DNA: TGTGCTAGTGGTTTTCAGGCTGATGAGCAGTTCTTC

size: .
J: TRBJ1-5
V: TRBV10-3
D: .
CDR3: CAIGQNNQPQHF
DNA: TGTGCCATCGGACAGAACAATCAGCCCCAGCATTTT

size: .
J: TRBJ1-1
V: TRBV29-1
D: TRBD1
CDR3: CSVLGQQNTEAFF
DNA: TGCAGCGTACTGGGACAGCAGAACACTGAAGCTTTCTTT

size: .
J: TRBJ1-2
V: TRBV6-2/TRBV6-3
D: TRBD1
CDR3: CASSYSGTGGDDGYTF
DNA: TGTGCCAGCAGTTACTCCGGGACAGGGGGCGATGATGGCTACACCTTC

size: .
J: TRBJ1-5
V: TRBV2
D: .
CDR3: CASSEPRSGEVGNQPQHF
DNA: TGTGCCAGCAGTGAACCTCGGTCGGGGGAGGTCGGCAATCAGCCCCAGCATTTT

size: .
J: TRBJ1-6
V: TRBV6-6
D: TRBD1
CDR3: CASNQQGSGSPLHF
DNA: TGTGCCAGCAATCAACAGGGGTCGGGTTCACCCCTCCACTTT

size: .
J: TRBJ2-5
V: TRBV12-5
D: .
CDR3: CASGSTVDRIDQETQYF
DNA: TGTGCTAGTGGTTCAACCGTGGACAGAATCGACCAAGAGACCCAGTACTTC

size: .
J: TRBJ1-5
V: TRBV7-2
D: TRBD1
CDR3: CASSQDRGNQPQHF
DNA: TGTGCCAGCAGCCAGGACAGGGGCAATCAGCCCCAGCATTTT

size: .
J: TRBJ2-5
V: TRBV11-2
D: .
CDR3: CASSLNSPSWQTQYF
DNA: TGTGCCAGCAGCCTGAACAGCCCTAGCTGGCAGACCCAGTACTTC

size: .
J: TRBJ2-7
V: TRBV10-3
D: TRBD1
CDR3: CAISTGTDYEQYF
DNA: TGTGCCATCAGTACCGGGACAGACTACGAGCAGTACTTC

size: .
J: TRBJ2-2
V: TRBV7-2
D: TRBD1
CDR3: CASSSRTGDTGELFF
DNA: TGTGCCAGCAGCTCAAGGACAGGGGACACCGGGGAGCTGTTTTTT

size: .
J: TRBJ2-7
V: TRBV6-2/TRBV6-3
D: TRBD2
CDR3: CASSPGTSGFSYEQYF
DNA: TGTGCCAGCAGCCCCGGGACTAGCGGGTTCTCCTACGAGCAGTACTTC